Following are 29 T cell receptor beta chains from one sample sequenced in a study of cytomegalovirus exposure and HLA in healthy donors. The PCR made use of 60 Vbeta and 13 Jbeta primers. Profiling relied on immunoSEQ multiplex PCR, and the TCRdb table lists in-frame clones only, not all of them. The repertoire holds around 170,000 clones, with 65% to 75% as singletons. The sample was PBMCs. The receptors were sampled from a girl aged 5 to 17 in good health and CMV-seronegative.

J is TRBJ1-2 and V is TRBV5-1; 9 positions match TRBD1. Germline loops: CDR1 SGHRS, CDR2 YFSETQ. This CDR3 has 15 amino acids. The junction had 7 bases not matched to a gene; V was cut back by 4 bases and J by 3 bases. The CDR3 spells CASSARQGGDYGYTF. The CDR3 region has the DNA TGCGCCAGCAGCGCCCGACAGGGGGGGGACTATGGCTACACCTTC.

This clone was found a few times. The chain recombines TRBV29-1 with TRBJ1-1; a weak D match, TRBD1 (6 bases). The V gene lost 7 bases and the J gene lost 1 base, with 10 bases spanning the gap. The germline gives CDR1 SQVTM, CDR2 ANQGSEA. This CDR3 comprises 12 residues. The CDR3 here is CSGGQSNTEAFF. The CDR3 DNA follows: TGCAGCGGTGGACAGTCGAACACTGAAGCTTTCTTT.

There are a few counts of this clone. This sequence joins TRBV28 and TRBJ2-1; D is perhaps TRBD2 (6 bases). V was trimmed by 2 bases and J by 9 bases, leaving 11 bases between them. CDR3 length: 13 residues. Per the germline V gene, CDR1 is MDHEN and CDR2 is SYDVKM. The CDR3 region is CASSLSQGLEQFF. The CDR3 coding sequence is TGTGCCAGCAGTTTAAGTCAGGGACTTGAGCAGTTCTTC. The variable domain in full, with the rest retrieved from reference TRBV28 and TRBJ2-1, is DVKVTQSSRYLVKRTGEKVFLECVQDMDHENMFWYRQDPGLGLRLIYFSYDVKMKEKGDIPEGYSVSREKKERFSLILESASTNQTSMYLCASSLSQGLEQFFGPGTRLTVL.

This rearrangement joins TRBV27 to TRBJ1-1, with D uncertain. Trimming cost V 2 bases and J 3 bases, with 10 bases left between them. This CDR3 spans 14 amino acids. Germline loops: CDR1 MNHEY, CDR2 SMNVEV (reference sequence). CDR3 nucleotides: TGTGCCAGCAGTTTAGTTAAACGGGACACTGAAGCTTTCTTT. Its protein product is CASSLVKRDTEAFF.

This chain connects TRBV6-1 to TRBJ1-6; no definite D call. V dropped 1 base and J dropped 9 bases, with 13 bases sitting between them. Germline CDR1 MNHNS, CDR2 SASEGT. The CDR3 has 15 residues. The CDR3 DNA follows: TGTGCCAGCAGTGAAGGCAGTAAAGGAGGTTCACCCCTCCACTTT. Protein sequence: CASSEGSKGGSPLHF.

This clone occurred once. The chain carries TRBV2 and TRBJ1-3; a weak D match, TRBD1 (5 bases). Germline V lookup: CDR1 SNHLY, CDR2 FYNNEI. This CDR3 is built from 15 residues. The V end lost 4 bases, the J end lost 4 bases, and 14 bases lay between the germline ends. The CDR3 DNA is TGTGCCAGCAGTGTGCCAGGGATGGGAGGAAACACCATATATTTT. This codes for CASSVPGMGGNTIYF. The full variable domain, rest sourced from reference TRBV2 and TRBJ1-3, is EPEVTQTPSHQVTQMGQEVILRCVPISNHLYFYWYRQILGQKVEFLVSFYNNEISEKSEIFDDQFSVERPDGSNFTLKIRSTKLEDSAMYFCASSVPGMGGNTIYFGEGSWLTVV.

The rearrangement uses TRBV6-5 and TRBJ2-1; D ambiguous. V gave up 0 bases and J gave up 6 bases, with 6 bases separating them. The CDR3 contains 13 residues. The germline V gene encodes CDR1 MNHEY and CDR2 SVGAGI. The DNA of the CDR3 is TGTGCCAGCAGTTACTCGTCCAGCAATGAGCAGTTCTTC. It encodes CASSYSSSNEQFF.

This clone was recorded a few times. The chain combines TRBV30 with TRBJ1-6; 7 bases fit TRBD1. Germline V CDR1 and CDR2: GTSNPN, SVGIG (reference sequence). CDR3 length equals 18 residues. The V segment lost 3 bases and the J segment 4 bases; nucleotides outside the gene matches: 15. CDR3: CAWRTTIQGFTYNSPLHF. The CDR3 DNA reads TGTGCCTGGAGGACGACGATACAGGGGTTTACTTATAATTCACCCCTCCACTTT.

CDR3 DNA sequence: TGTGCCACCAGCGCTAGGGGGCAATTCTATGGCTACACCTTC. Its translation is CATSARGQFYGYTF. This chain uses TRBV15 with TRBJ1-2; 7 positions agree with TRBD1. This CDR3 comprises 14 residues. Per germline, CDR1 LNHNV and CDR2 YYDKDF (reference sequence). Trimming at V came to 5 bases and at J to 4 bases, leaving 7 bases not matched to a gene.

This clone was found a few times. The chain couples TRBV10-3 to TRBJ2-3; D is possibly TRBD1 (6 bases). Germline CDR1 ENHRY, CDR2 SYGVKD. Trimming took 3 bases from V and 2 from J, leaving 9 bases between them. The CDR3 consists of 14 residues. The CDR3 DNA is TGTGCCATCAGTGAAGGGGGTCCCACAGATACGCAGTATTTT. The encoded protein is CAISEGGPTDTQYF.

CDR3 sequence: CSVGPDRADYGYTF. The CDR3 DNA is TGCAGCGTTGGCCCCGACAGGGCGGACTATGGCTACACCTTC. This rearrangement joins TRBV29-1 to TRBJ1-2; 7 bases fit TRBD1. Germline values: CDR1 SQVTM, CDR2 ANQGSEA. The CDR3 spans 14 residues. The V gene end was trimmed by 4 bases and the J gene end by 3 bases; junction bases not matched to a gene: 8.

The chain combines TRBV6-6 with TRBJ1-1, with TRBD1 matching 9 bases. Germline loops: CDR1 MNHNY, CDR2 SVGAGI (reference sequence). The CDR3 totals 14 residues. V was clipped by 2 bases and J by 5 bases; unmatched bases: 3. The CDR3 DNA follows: TGTGCCAGCAGTTACCCCGGACAGGGGACTGAAGCTTTCTTT. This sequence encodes CASSYPGQGTEAFF.

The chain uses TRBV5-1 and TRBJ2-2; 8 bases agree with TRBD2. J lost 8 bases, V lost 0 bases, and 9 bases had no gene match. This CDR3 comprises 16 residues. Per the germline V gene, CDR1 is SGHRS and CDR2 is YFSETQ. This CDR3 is CASSLGASGGKGELFF. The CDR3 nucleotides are TGCGCCAGCAGCTTGGGTGCCAGCGGGGGCAAGGGGGAGCTGTTTTTT.

CDR3 sequence (DNA): TGTGCCAGTAGGCTAAAGACAAACACCGGGGAGCTGTTTTTT. Its protein is CASRLKTNTGELFF. The rearrangement joins TRBV19 to TRBJ2-2, with D hard to call. Looked up from germline, CDR1 is LNHDA and CDR2 is SQIVND (reference sequence). V was clipped by 6 bases and J by 2 bases, with 10 bases between them. The CDR3 runs to 14 residues. Full variable domain (outside the CDR3, taken from reference TRBV19 and TRBJ2-2): DGGITQSPKYLFRKEGQNVTLSCEQNLNHDAMYWYRQDPGQGLRLIYYSQIVNDFQKGDIAEGYSVSREKKESFPLTVTSAQKNPTAFYLCASRLKTNTGELFFGEGSRLTVL.

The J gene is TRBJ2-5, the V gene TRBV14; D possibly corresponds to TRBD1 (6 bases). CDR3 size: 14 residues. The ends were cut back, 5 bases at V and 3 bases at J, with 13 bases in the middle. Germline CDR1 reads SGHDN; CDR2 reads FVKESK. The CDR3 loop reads CASSSYREKETQYF. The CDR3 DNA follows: TGTGCCAGCAGCAGCTACAGGGAGAAAGAGACCCAGTACTTC.

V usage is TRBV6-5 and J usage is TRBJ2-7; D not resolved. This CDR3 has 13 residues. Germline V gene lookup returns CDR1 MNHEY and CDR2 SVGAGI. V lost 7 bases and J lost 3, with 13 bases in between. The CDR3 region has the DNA TGTGCCAGCACTCCCGCCGGAGTCTACGAGCAGTACTTC. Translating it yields CASTPAGVYEQYF.

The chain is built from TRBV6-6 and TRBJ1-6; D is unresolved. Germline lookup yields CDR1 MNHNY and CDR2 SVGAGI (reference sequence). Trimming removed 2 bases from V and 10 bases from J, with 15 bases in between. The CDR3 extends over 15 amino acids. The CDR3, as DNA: TGTGCCAGCAGTTACCGGCCGGGGATCAGCTCACCCCTCCACTTT. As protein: CASSYRPGISSPLHF.

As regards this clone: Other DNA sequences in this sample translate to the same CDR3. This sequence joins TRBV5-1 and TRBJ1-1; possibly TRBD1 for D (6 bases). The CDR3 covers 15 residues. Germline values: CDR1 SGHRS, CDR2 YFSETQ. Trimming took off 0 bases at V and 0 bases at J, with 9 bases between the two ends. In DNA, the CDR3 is TGCGCCAGCAGCTTGGTTTCAGGGGTGAACACTGAAGCTTTCTTT. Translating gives CASSLVSGVNTEAFF.

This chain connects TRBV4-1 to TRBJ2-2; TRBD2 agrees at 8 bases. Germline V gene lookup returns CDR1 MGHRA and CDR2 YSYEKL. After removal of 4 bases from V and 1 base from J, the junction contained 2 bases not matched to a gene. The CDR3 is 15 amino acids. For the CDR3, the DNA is TGCGCCAGCAGCCCGGGGGGGGTGAACACCGGGGAGCTGTTTTTT. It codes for CASSPGGVNTGELFF.

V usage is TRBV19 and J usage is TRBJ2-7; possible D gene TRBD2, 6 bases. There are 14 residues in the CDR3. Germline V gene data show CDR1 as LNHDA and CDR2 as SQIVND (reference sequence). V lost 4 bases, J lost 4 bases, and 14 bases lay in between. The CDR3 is CASSTPGTSYEQYF. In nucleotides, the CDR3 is TGTGCCAGTAGTACCCCCGGGACTTCTTACGAGCAGTACTTC.

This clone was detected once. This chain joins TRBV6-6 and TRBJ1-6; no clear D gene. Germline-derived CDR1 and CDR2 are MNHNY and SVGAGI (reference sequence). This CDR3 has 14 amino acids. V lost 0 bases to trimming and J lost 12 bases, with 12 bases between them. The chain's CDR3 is CASSYSGRGKPLHF. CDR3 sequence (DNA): TGTGCCAGCAGTTACTCCGGACGGGGAAAACCCCTCCACTTT.

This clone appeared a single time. This CDR3 reads CAASRGPTDTQYF. In DNA, the CDR3 is TGTGCCGCCAGCCGCGGGCCCACAGATACGCAGTATTTT. V and J are TRBV9 and TRBJ2-3; D might be TRBD2 (5 bases). V was pared by 10 bases and J by 2 bases, with 14 bases between. The CDR3 contains 13 residues. Germline CDR1 and CDR2: SGDLS and YYNGEE.

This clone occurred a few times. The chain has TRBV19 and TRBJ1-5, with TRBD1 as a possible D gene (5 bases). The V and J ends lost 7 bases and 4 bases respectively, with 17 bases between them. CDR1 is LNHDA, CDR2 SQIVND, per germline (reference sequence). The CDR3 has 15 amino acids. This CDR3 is CASTPGGVRNQPQHF. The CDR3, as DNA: TGTGCCAGTACTCCCGGAGGGGTACGAAATCAGCCCCAGCATTTT.

CDR3: CASSESGVGELFF. CDR3 coding DNA: TGTGCCAGCAGTGAATCCGGGGTCGGGGAGCTGTTTTTT. The chain has TRBV25-1 and TRBJ2-2, with D maybe TRBD2 (5 bases). Germline CDR1 and CDR2: MGHDK and SYGVNS. V lost 1 base to trimming and J lost 7 bases, with 7 bases between them. The CDR3 has 13 amino acids. The variable domain in full, completed from reference TRBV25-1 and TRBJ2-2, reads EADIYQTPRYLVIGTGKKITLECSQTMGHDKMYWYQQDPGMELHLIHYSYGVNSTEKGDLSSESTVSRIRTEHFPLTLESARPSHTSQYLCASSESGVGELFFGEGSRLTVL.

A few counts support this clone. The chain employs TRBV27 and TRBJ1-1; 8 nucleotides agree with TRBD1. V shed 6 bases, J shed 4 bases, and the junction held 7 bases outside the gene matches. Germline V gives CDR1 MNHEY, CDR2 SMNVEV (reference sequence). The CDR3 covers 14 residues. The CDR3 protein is CASRQGGRGTEAFF. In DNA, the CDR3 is TGTGCCAGCAGACAGGGGGGGAGGGGCACTGAAGCTTTCTTT.

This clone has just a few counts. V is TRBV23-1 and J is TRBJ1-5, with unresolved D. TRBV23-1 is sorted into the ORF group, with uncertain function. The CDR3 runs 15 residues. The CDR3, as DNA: TGCGACTATAAGACACCTAGCCCTAGCAATCAGCCCCAGCATTTT. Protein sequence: CDYKTPSPSNQPQHF.

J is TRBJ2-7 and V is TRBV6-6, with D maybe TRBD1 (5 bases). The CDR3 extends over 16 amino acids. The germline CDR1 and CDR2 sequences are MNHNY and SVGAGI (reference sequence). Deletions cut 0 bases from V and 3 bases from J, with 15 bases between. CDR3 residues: CASSYSRSRADYEQYF. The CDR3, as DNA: TGTGCCAGCAGTTACTCGAGAAGCAGGGCGGACTACGAGCAGTACTTC.

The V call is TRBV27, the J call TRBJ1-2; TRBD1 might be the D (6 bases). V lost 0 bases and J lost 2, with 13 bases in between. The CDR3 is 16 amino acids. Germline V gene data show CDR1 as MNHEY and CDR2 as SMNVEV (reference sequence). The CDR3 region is CASSLSTGGKNYGYTF. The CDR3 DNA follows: TGTGCCAGCAGTTTATCGACGGGGGGCAAAAACTATGGCTACACCTTC.

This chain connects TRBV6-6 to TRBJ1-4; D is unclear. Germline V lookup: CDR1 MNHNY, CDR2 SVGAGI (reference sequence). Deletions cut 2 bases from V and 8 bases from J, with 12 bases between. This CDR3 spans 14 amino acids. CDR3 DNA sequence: TGTGCCAGCAGTTACGTGAAGAGGGAGGAAAAACTGTTTTTT. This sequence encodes CASSYVKREEKLFF.